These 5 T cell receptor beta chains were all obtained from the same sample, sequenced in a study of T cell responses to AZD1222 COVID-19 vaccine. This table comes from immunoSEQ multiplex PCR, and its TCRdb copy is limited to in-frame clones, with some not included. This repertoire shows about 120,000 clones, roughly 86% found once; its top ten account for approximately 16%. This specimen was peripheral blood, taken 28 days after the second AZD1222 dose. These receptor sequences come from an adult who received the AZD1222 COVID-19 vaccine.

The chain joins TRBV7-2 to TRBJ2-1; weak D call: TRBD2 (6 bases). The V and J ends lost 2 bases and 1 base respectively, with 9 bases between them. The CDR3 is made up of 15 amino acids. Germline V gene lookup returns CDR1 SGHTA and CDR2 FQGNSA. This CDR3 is CASSLLAGSYNEQFF. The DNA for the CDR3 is TGTGCCAGCAGCTTACTCGCGGGGTCCTACAATGAGCAGTTCTTC.

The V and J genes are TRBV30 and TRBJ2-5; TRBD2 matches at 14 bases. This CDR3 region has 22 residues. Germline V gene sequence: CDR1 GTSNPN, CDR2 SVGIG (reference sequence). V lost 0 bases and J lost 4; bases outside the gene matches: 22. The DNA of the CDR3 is TGTGCCTGGAGTGTTTCCAGGGGGTTTCCGGGACTAGCGGGAGTGCGCGGAGAGACCCAGTACTTC. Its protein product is CAWSVSRGFPGLAGVRGETQYF.

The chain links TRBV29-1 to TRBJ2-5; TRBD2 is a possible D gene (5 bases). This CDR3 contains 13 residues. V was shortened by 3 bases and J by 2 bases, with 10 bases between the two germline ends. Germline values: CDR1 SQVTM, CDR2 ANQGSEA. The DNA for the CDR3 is TGCAGCGTTGATTACGGGAATCAAGAGACCCAGTACTTC. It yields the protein CSVDYGNQETQYF.

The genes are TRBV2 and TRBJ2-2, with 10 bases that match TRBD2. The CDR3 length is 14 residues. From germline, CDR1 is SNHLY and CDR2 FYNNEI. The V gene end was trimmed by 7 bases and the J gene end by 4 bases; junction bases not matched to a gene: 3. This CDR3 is CASISGRATGELFF. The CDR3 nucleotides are TGTGCCAGCATAAGCGGGAGGGCCACCGGGGAGCTGTTTTTT.

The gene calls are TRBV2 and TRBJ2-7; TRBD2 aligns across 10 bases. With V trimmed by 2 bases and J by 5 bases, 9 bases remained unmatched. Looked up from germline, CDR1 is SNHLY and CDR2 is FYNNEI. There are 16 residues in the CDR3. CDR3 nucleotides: TGTGCCAGCAGTGAACTAGCGGGAGTGCTAATTGACGAGCAGTACTTC. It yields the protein CASSELAGVLIDEQYF.